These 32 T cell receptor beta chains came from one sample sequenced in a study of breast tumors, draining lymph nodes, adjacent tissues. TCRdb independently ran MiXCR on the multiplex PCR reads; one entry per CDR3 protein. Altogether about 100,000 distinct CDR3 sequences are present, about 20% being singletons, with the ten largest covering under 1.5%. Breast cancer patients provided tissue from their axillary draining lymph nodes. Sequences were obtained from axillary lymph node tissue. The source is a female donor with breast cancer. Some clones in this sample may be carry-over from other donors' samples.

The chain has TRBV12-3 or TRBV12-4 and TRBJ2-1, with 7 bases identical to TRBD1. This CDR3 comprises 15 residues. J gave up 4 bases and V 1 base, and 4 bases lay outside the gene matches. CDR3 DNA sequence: TGTGCCAGCAGTTTAGGAGGGACAGATTACAATGAGCAGTTCTTC. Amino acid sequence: CASSLGGTDYNEQFF.

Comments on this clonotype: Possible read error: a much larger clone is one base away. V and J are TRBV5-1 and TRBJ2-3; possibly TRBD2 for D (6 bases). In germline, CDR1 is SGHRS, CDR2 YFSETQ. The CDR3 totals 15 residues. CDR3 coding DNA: TGCACCAGCAGCCCTGCTTCAGGGAGGTCCGATACGCAGTATTTT. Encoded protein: CTSSPASGRSDTQYF. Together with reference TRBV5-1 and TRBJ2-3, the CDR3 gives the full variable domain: KAGVTQTPRYLIKTRGQQVTLSCSPISGHRSVSWYQQTPGQGLQFLFEYFSETQRNKGNFPGRFSGRQFSNSRSEMNVSTLELGDSALYLCTSSPASGRSDTQYFGPGTRLTVL.

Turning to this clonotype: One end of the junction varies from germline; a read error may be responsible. The DNA for the CDR3 is TGTGCCAGCAGCTTGGAGGGACAGGGGATATCAGAGACCCAGTGCTTC. As protein: CASSLEGQGISETQCF. This sequence joins TRBV5-5 and TRBJ2-5; the match to TRBD1 covers 10 bases. The CDR3 runs 16 residues. From germline, CDR1 is SGHKS and CDR2 YYEKEE (reference sequence).

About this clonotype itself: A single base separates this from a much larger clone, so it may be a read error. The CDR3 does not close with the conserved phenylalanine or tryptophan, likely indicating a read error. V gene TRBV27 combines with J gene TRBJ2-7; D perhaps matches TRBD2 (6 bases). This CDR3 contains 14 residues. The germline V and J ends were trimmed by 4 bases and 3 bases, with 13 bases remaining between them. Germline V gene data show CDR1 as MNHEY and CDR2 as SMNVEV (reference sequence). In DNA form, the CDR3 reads TGTGCCAGCAGTTCGCAACGGGAGAACTACGAGCAGTACCTC. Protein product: CASSSQRENYEQYL.

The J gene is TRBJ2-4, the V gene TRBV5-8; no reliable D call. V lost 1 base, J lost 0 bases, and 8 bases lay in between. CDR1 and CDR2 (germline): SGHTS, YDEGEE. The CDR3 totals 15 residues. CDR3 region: CASSLRRTAKNIQYF. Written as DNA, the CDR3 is TGTGCCAGCAGCTTGAGGCGGACAGCCAAAAACATTCAGTACTTC.

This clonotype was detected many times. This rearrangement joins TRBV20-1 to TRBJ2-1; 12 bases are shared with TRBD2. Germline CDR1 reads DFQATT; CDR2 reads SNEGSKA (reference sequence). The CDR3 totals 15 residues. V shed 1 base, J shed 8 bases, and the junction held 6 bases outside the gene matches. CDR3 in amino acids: CSARATSGSIHEQFF. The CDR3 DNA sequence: TGCAGTGCTAGAGCGACTAGCGGGAGTATCCATGAGCAGTTCTTC.

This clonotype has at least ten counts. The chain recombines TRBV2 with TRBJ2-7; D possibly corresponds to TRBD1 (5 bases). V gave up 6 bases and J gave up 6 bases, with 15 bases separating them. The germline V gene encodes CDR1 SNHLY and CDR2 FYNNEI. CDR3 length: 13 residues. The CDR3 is CASSLGRSAEQYF. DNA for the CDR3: TGTGCCAGCAGCCTGGGGCGGTCCGCCGAGCAGTACTTC. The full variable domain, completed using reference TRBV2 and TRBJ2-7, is EPEVTQTPSHQVTQMGQEVILRCVPISNHLYFYWYRQILGQKVEFLVSFYNNEISEKSEIFDDQFSVERPDGSNFTLKIRSTKLEDSAMYFCASSLGRSAEQYFGPGTRLTVT.

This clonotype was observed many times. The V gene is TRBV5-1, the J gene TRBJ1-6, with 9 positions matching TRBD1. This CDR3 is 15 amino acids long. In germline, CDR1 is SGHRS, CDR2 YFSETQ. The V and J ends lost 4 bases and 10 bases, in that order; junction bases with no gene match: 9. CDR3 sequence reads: CASSVTGGRDSPLHF. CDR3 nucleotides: TGCGCCAGCAGCGTCACAGGGGGCCGGGACTCACCCCTCCACTTT.

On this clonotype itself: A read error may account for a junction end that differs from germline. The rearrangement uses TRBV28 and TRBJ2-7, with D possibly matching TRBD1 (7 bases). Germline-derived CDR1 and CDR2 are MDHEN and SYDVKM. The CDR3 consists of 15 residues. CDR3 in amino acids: CAGSLSQGGAYEQYF. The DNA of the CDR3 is TGTGCCGGCAGTTTGTCCCAGGGGGGAGCCTACGAGCAGTACTTC. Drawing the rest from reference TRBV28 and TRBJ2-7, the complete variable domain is DVKVTQSSRYLVKRTGEKVFLECVQDMDHENMFWYRQDPGLGLRLIYFSYDVKMKEKGDIPEGYSVSREKKERFSLILESASTNQTSMYLCAGSLSQGGAYEQYFGPGTRLTVT.

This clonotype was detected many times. CDR3 nucleotides: TGCAGTGCATCCAAGGACTACGAGCAGTACTTC. Its protein product is CSASKDYEQYF. The rearrangement uses TRBV20-1 and TRBJ2-7; the D is unclear. The length of the CDR3 is 11 residues. Trimming removed 6 bases at V and 3 bases at J, with 9 bases between. Germline V lookup: CDR1 DFQATT, CDR2 SNEGSKA (reference sequence).

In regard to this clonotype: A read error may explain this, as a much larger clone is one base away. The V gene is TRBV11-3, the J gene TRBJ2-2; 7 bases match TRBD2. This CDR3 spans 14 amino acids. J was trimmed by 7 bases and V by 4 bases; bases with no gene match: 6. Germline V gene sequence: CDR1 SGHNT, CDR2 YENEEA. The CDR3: CASSSDRGVGELFF. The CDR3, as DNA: TGTGCCAGCAGCTCAGATCGGGGGGTCGGGGAGCTGTTTTTT.

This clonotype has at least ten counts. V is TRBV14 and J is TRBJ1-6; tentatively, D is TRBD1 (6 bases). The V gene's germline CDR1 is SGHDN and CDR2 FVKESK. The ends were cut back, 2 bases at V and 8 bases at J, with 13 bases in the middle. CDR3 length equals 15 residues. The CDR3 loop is CASSQSGQGHSPLHF. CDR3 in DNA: TGTGCCAGCAGCCAAAGTGGTCAGGGGCATTCACCCCTCCACTTT.

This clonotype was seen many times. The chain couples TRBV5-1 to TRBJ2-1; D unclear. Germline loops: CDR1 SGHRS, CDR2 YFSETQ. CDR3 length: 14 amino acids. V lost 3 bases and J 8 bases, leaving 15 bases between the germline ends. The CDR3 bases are TGCGCCAGCAGCTGGCAACAAATTTGGGATGAGCAGTTCTTC. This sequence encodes CASSWQQIWDEQFF.

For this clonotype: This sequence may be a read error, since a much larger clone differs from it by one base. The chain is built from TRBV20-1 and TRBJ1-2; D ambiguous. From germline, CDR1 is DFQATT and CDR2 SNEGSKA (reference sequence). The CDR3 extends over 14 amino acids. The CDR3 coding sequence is TGCAGTGCTAGAATGTCAGGAACTAACTATGGCTACATCTTC. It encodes CSARMSGTNYGYIF.

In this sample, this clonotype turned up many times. CDR3 amino acids: CASSAGFGNTIYF. Here the CDR3 DNA reads TGTGCCAGTAGTGCAGGGTTCGGAAACACCATATATTTT. The V call is TRBV19, the J call TRBJ1-3; perhaps TRBD1 as D (5 bases). V lost 5 bases and J 4 bases, leaving 9 bases between the germline ends. The germline gives CDR1 LNHDA, CDR2 SQIVND (reference sequence). This CDR3 region has 13 residues.

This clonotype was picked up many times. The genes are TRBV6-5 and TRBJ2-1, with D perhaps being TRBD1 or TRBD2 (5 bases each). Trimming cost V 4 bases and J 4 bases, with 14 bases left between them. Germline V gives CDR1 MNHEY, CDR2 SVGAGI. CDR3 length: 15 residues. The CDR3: CASSLGDAGYNEQFF. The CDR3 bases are TGTGCCAGCAGTTTAGGGGACGCAGGATACAATGAGCAGTTCTTC.

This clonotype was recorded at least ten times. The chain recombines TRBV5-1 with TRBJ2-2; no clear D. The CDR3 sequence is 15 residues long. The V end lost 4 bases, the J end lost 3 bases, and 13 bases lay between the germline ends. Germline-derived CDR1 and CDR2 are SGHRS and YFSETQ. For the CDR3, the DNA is TGCGCCAGCAGCCTGTCCCCGTCTCACACCGGGGAGCTGTTTTTT. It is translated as CASSLSPSHTGELFF.

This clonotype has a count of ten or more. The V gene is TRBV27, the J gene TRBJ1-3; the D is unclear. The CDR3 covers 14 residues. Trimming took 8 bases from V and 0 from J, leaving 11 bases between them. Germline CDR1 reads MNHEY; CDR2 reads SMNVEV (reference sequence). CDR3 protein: CASLDLTSGNTIYF. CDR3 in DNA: TGTGCCAGCCTGGACCTAACCTCTGGAAACACCATATATTTT.

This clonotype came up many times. The chain's CDR3 is CASSLSGGYEQYF. CDR3 nucleotides: TGTGCCAGCAGCTTGTCGGGGGGCTACGAGCAGTACTTC. This chain links TRBV7-9 with TRBJ2-7; TRBD2 aligns across 7 bases. From germline, CDR1 is SEHNR and CDR2 FQNEAQ (reference sequence). There are 13 residues in the CDR3. J was trimmed by 3 bases and V by 3 bases; bases with no gene match: 2.

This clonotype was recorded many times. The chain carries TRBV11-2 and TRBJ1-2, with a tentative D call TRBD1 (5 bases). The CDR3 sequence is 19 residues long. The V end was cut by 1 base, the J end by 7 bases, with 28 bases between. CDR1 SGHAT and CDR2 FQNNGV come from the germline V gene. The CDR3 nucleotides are TGTGCCAGCAGCTTAGTCCCAGGGTCTACAAGAAGTAGGGGCTCTGGCTACACCTTC. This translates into CASSLVPGSTRSRGSGYTF.

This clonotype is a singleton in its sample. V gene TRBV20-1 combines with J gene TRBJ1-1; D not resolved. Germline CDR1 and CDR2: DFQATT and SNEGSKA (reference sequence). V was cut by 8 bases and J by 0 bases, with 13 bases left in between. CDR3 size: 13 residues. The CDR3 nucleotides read TGCAGTCCGAAGACAAGCTTGAACACTGAAGCTTTCTTT. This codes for CSPKTSLNTEAFF.

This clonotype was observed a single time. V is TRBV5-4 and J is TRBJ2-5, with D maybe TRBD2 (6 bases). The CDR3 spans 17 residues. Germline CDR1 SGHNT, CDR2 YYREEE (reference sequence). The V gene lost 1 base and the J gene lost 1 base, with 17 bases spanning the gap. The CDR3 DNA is TGTGCCAGCAGCTTGTCGGGTAGCGGTACATTCCAAGAGACCCAGTACTTC. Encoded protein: CASSLSGSGTFQETQYF.

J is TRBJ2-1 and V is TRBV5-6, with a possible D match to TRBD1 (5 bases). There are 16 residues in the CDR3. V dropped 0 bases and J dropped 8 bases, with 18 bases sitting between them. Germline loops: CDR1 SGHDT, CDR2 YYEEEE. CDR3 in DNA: TGTGCCAGCAGCTTGGCCAGGGTCCGCTCCATCCATGAGCAGTTCTTC. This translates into CASSLARVRSIHEQFF. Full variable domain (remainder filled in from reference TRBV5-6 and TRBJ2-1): DAGVTQSPTHLIKTRGQQVTLRCSPKSGHDTVSWYQQALGQGPQFIFQYYEEEERQRGNFPDRFSGHQFPNYSSELNVNALLLGDSALYLCASSLARVRSIHEQFFGPGTRLTVL.

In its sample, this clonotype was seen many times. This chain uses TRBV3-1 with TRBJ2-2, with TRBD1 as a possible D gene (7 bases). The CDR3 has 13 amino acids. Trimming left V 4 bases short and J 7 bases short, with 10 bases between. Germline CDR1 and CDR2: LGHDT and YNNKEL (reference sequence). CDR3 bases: TGTGCCAGCAGCCCAGGGGGAGGCGGGGAGCTGTTTTTT. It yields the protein CASSPGGGGELFF.

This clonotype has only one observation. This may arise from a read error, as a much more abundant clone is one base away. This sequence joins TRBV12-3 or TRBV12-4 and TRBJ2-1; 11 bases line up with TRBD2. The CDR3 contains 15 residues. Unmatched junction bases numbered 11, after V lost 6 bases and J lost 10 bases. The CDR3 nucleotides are TGTGCCAGCAGAGGCATTAGCGGGGGGGGTAGGGAGCAGTTCTTC. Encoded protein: CASRGISGGGREQFF.

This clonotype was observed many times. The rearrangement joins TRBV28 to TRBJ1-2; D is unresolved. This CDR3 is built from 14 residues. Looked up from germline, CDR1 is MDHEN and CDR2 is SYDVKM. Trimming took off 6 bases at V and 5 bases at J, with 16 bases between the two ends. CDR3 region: CASRVGRLLYGYTF. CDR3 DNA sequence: TGTGCCAGCAGGGTCGGACGACTTCTATATGGCTACACCTTC.

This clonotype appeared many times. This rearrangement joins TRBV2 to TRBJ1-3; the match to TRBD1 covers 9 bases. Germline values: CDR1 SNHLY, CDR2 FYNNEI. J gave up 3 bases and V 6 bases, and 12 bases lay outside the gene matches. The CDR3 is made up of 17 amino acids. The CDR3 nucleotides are TGTGCCAGCAGCCCCGGCCGGGGACAGGGCGGTGGAAACACCATATATTTT. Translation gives CASSPGRGQGGGNTIYF.

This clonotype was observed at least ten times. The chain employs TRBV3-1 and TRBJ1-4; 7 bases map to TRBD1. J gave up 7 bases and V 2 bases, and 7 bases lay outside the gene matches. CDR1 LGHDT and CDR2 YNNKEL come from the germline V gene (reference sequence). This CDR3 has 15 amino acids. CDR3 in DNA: TGTGCCAGCAGCCAATTAGGGCAGGGGGGTGAAAAACTGTTTTTT. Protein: CASSQLGQGGEKLFF.

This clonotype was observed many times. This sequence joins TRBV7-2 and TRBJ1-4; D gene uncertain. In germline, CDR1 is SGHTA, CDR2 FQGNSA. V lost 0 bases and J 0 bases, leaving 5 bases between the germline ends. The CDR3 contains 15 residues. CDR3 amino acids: CASSLAASTNEKLFF. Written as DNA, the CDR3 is TGTGCCAGCAGCTTAGCGGCTTCAACTAATGAAAAACTGTTTTTT.

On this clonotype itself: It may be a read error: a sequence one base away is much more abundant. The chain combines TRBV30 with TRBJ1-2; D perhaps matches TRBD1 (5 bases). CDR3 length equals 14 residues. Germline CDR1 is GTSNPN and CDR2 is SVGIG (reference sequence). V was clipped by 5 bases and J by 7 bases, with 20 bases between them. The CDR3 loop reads CAWGTEGRLRGYTF. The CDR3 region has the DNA TGTGCCTGGGGCACGGAGGGGAGACTGCGTGGCTACACCTTC.

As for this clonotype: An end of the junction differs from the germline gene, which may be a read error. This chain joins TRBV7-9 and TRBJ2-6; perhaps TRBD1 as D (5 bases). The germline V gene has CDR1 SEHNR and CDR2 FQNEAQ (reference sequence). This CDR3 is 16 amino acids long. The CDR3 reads CASRNPDGSGANVLAF. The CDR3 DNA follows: TGTGCCAGCAGGAACCCCGACGGCTCTGGGGCCAACGTCCTGGCTTTC.

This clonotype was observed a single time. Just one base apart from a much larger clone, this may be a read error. CDR3 residues: CASSRGAGAPGELFF. The CDR3 bases are TGTGCCAGCAGCCGAGGAGCGGGGGCCCCCGGGGAGCTGTTTTTT. The chain employs TRBV6-5 and TRBJ2-2; 8 nucleotides align to TRBD2. V lost 6 bases, J lost 6 bases, and 9 bases stayed unmatched. The CDR3 runs 15 residues. Germline CDR1 is MNHEY and CDR2 is SVGAGI.